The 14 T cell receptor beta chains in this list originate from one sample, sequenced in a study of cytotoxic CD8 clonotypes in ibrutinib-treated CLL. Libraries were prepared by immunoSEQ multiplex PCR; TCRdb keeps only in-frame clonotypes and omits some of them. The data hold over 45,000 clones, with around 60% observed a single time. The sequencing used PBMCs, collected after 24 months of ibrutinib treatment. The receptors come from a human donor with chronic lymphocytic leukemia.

The CDR3 DNA reads TGCGCCAGCAGTGACGTAGGCGTTTACGAGCAGTTCTTC. Protein: CASSDVGVYEQFF. The chain recombines TRBV10-2 with TRBJ2-1, with D unresolved. Trimming removed 3 bases from V and 10 bases from J, with 13 bases in between. Looked up from germline, CDR1 is WSHSY and CDR2 is SAAADI. The CDR3 extends over 13 amino acids.

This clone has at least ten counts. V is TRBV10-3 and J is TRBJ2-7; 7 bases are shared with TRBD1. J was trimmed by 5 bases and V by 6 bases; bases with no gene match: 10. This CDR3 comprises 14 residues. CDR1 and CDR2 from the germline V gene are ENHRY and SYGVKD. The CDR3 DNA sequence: TGTGCCATCAGATCGCCGGGACAGCCTAACGAGCAGTACTTC. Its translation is CAIRSPGQPNEQYF.

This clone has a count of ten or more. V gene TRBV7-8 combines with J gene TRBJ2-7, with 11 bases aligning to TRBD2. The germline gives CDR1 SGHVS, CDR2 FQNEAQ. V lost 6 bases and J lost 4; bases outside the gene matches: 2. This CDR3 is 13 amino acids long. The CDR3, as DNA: TGTGCCAGCAGTCGACTAGCGGGGTACGAGCAGTACGTC. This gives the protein CASSRLAGYEQYV.

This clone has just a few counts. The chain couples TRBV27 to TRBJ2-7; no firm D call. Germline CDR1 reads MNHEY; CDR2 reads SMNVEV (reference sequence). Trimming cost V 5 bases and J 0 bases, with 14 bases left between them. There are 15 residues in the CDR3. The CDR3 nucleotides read TGTGCCAGCAGTAGAGCGCAGGTCGACTCCTACGAGCAGTACTTC. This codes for CASSRAQVDSYEQYF.

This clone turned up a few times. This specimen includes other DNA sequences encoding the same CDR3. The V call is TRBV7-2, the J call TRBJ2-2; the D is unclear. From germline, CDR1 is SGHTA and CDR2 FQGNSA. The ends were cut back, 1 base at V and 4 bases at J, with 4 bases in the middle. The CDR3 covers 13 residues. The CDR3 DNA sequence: TGTGCCAGCAGCTTAGGGGGCACCGGGGAGCTGTTTTTT. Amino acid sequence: CASSLGGTGELFF.

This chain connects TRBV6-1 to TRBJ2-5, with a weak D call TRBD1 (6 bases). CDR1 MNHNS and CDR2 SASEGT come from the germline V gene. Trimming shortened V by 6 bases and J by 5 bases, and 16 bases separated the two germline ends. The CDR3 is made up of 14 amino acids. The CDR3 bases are TGTGCCAGCAGCGATCGGACAGTATGGGAGACCCAGTACTTC. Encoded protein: CASSDRTVWETQYF.

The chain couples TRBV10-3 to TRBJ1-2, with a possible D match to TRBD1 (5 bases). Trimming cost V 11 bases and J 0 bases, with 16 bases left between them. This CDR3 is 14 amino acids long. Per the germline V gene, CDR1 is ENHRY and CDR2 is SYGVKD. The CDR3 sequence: CAAAGTLANYGYTF. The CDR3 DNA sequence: TGTGCCGCGGCAGGGACTTTAGCTAACTATGGCTACACCTTC.

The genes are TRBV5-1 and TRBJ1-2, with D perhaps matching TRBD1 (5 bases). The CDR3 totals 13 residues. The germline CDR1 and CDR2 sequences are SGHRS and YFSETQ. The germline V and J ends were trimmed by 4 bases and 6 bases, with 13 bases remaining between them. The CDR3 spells CASSAGTWNGYTF. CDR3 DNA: TGCGCCAGCAGCGCTGGGACCTGGAATGGCTACACCTTC. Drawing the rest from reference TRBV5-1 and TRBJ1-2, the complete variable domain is KAGVTQTPRYLIKTRGQQVTLSCSPISGHRSVSWYQQTPGQGLQFLFEYFSETQRNKGNFPGRFSGRQFSNSRSEMNVSTLELGDSALYLCASSAGTWNGYTFGSGTRLTVV.

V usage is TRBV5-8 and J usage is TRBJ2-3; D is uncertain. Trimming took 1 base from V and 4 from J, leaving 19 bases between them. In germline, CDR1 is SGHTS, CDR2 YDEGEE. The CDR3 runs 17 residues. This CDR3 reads CASSLYLLSVAPDTQYF. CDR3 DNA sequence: TGTGCCAGCAGCTTGTATCTCCTTTCGGTAGCCCCAGATACGCAGTATTTT.

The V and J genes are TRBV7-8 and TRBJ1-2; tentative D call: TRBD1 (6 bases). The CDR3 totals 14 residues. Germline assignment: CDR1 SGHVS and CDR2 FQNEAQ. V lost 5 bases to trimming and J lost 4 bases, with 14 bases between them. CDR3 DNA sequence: TGTGCCAGCAGCCAACAGGGAGACGGCTATGGCTACACCTTC. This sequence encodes CASSQQGDGYGYTF.

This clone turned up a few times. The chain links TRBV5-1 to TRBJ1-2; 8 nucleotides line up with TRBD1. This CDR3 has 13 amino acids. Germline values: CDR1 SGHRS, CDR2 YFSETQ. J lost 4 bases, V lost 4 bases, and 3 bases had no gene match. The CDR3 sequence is CASSTGTGYGYTF. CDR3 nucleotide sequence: TGCGCCAGCAGCACCGGGACAGGCTATGGCTACACCTTC.

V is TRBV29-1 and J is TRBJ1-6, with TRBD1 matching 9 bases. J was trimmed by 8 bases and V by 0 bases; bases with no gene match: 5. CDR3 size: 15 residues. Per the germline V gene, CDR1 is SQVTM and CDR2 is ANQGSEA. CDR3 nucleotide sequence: TGCAGCGTTGAAGATCCGGGACAGGGAGATTCACCCCTCCACTTT. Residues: CSVEDPGQGDSPLHF.

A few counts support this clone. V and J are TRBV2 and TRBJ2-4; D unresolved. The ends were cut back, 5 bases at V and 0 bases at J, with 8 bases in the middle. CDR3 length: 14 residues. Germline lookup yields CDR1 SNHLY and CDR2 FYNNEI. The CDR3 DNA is TGTGCCAGCAGTCTAGATGGAGCCAAAAACATTCAGTACTTC. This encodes CASSLDGAKNIQYF.

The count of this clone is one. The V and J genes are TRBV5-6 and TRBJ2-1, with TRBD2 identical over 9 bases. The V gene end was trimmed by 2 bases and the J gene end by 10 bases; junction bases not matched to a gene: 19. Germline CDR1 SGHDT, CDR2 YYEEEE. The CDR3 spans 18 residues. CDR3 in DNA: TGTGCCAGCAGCTTAGAGTGGCGCGGGAGGGCCGAATTTGGCGAGCAGTTCTTC. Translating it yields CASSLEWRGRAEFGEQFF.